Presented here are 4 T cell receptor beta chains from one specimen sequenced in a study of cytomegalovirus exposure and HLA in healthy donors. The PCR made use of 60 Vbeta and 13 Jbeta primers. Libraries were prepared by immunoSEQ multiplex PCR; TCRdb keeps only in-frame clonotypes and omits some of them. This table has approximately 200,000 clones, more than 75% appearing once. The sequenced sample consisted of PBMCs. The origin of the receptors is a human donor in good health.

The chain joins TRBV18 to TRBJ1-2; 8 bases map to TRBD1. With 3 bases clipped from V and 2 bases from J, the junction kept 5 bases outside the gene matches. This CDR3 comprises 15 residues. Per germline, CDR1 KGHSH and CDR2 LQKENI. DNA for the CDR3: TGTGCCAGCTCACCCCAGGGACAGGTGAACTATGGCTACACCTTC. This translates into CASSPQGQVNYGYTF.

This clone has only one observation. The CDR3 loop reads CASSHQGATYEQYF. CDR3 bases: TGCGCCAGCAGCCACCAGGGGGCCACCTACGAGCAGTACTTC. The chain uses TRBV4-1 and TRBJ2-7, with 8 positions matching TRBD1. The J segment lost 2 bases and the V segment lost 3 bases, leaving 3 bases of the junction unmatched. The CDR3 is 14 amino acids. Germline V gene data show CDR1 as MGHRA and CDR2 as YSYEKL.

The rearrangement links TRBV5-1 to TRBJ1-4, with a weak D call TRBD1 (6 bases). The V end was cut by 4 bases, the J end by 3 bases, with 13 bases between. The CDR3 contains 15 residues. The V gene's germline CDR1 is SGHRS and CDR2 YFSETQ. CDR3 DNA sequence: TGCGCCAGCAGCGAATACAGGGATCCTAATGAAAAACTGTTTTTT. Translating gives CASSEYRDPNEKLFF.

This chain uses TRBV10-3 with TRBJ2-2; D not resolved. The germline CDR1 and CDR2 sequences are ENHRY and SYGVKD. V lost 8 bases to trimming and J lost 6 bases, with 4 bases between them. The CDR3 extends over 10 amino acids. CDR3 in amino acids: CAIGAGELFF. Here the CDR3 DNA reads TGTGCCATCGGAGCCGGGGAGCTGTTTTTT.